The clone carrying this T cell receptor beta chain was observed a handful of times. Antigen: not known. The data originate from a study of cytomegalovirus exposure and HLA in healthy donors. There are 12 residues in the CDR3. Germline CDR1 and CDR2: GTSNPN and SVGIG (reference sequence). Trimming left V 4 bases short and J 4 bases short, with 8 bases between. Study observations and caveats: A few chains linked to CMV were shown in vitro to be specific for CMV antigens. Some public TCRs appeared in many individuals, while most sequences were rare. The study dropped some indistinguishable V segments, TRBV6-2 and TRBV6-3 among them.

A multiplex PCR was run with 60 Vbeta primers and 13 Jbeta primers. Profiled with immunoSEQ multiplex PCR; TCRdb holds only in-frame clones, not every one. The table lists 110,000 or so clones, over 70% of them singletons. The source material was PBMCs. The chain carries TRBV30 and TRBJ1-3; D not certain. This sequence originates from a woman between 50 and 59 years old in good health and CMV-seropositive. This CDR3 reads CAWKIIGNTIYF. The CDR3 DNA sequence: TGTGCCTGGAAAATCATCGGAAACACCATATATTTT.